Reported below is one T cell receptor (beta chain). This specimen belongs to a study of CD8+CD57+ T cells in acquired aplastic anemia. The CDR3 runs 13 residues. Germline V CDR1 and CDR2: LNHDA, SQIVND (reference sequence). V lost 10 bases and J lost 3, with 16 bases in between. Genomic DNA constituted the template upon which TCR beta VDJ and CDR3 profiling was performed. One entry per CDR3 protein, called by TCRdb with MiXCR from the reads. The sample holds some 92,000 distinct CDR3 sequences, around 70% seen once. Before being chosen for sequencing, patients had shown CD8+CD57+ cell expansion by flow cytometry.

This chain connects TRBV19 to TRBJ2-7, with D maybe TRBD2 (5 bases). Sequenced input: sorted CD4+, CD8+, or CD8+CD57+ T cells (not recorded which) from PBMCs. The source of this sequence is a human donor with aplastic anemia. The CDR3 DNA reads TGTGCCACCGTTTCCGGGGTCTTCTACGAGCAGTACTTC. Its protein product is CATVSGVFYEQYF. Full variable domain (rest looked up from reference TRBV19 and TRBJ2-7): DGGITQSPKYLFRKEGQNVTLSCEQNLNHDAMYWYRQDPGQGLRLIYYSQIVNDFQKGDIAEGYSVSREKKESFPLTVTSAQKNPTAFYLCATVSGVFYEQYFGPGTRLTVT.